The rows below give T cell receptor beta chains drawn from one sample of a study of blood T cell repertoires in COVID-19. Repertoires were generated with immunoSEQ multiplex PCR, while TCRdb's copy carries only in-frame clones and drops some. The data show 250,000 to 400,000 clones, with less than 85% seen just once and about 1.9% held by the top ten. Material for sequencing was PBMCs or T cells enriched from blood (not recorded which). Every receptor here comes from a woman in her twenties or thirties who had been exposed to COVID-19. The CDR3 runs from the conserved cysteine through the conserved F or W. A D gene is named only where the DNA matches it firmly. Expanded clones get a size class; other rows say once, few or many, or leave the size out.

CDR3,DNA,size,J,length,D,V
CASSGHPSSGNTIYF,TGTGCCAGCTCGGGACACCCGAGCTCTGGAAACACCATATATTTT,NA,TRBJ1-3,15,NA,TRBV7-2
CASRLAGGKETQYF,TGTGCCAGCAGGCTAGCGGGGGGGAAAGAGACCCAGTACTTC,many,TRBJ2-5,14,TRBD2,TRBV7-9
CASSPQQRGACGETQYF,TGTGCCAGCAGCCCTCAGCAGCGGGGGGCCTGCGGGGAGACCCAGTACTTC,few,TRBJ2-5,17,TRBD2,TRBV3-1/TRBV3-2
CASTASGGYNEQFF,TGTGCCAGCACCGCCAGCGGGGGTTACAATGAGCAGTTCTTC,NA,TRBJ2-1,14,TRBD2,TRBV4-2
CASSYEQGAYGYTF,TGTGCCAGCAGTTATGAACAGGGGGCCTATGGCTACACCTTC,NA,TRBJ1-2,14,TRBD1,TRBV27
CASSLDRDGYTF,TGTGCCAGCAGTTTAGACAGGGATGGCTACACCTTC,NA,TRBJ1-2,12,NA,TRBV12-3/TRBV12-4
CASSLVFGGFGTEAFF,TGTGCCAGCAGTTTGGTTTTTGGGGGGTTTGGCACTGAAGCTTTCTTT,NA,TRBJ1-1,16,NA,TRBV28
CASRGDRALYEQYF,TGCGCCAGCCGCGGGGACAGGGCCTTGTACGAGCAGTACTTC,NA,TRBJ2-7,14,TRBD1,TRBV5-1
CASSVGGPTYEQYF,TGTGCCAGCAGCGTAGGGGGCCCCACCTACGAGCAGTACTTC,NA,TRBJ2-7,14,NA,TRBV9
CASSNRVTEAFF,TGTGCCAGCAGTAACAGGGTCACTGAAGCTTTCTTT,NA,TRBJ1-1,12,NA,TRBV12-3/TRBV12-4
CASSQPRSGNEQFF,TGTGCCAGCAGCCAACCGCGATCAGGCAATGAGCAGTTCTTC,NA,TRBJ2-1,14,NA,TRBV3-1/TRBV3-2
CSAGTSGTADTQYF,TGCAGCGCCGGGACTAGCGGGACGGCGGATACGCAGTATTTT,NA,TRBJ2-3,14,TRBD2,TRBV29-1